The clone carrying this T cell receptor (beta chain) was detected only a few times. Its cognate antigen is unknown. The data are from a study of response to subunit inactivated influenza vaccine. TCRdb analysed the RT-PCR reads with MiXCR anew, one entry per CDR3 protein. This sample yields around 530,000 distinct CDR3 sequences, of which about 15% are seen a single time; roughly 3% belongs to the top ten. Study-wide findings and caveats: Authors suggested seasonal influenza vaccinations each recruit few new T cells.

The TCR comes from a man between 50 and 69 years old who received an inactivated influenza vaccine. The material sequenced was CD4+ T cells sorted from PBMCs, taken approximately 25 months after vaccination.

CDR3 amino acids: CASSPSWRPDTQYF. The CDR3 DNA sequence: TGTGCCAGCAGCCCTTCATGGAGACCAGATACGCAGTATTTT. The chain is built from TRBV5-5 and TRBJ2-3; no reliable D call. V shed 4 bases and J shed 4 bases, with 13 bases lying between them. The CDR3 loop spans 14 amino acids. Germline CDR1 SGHKS, CDR2 YYEKEE (reference sequence).